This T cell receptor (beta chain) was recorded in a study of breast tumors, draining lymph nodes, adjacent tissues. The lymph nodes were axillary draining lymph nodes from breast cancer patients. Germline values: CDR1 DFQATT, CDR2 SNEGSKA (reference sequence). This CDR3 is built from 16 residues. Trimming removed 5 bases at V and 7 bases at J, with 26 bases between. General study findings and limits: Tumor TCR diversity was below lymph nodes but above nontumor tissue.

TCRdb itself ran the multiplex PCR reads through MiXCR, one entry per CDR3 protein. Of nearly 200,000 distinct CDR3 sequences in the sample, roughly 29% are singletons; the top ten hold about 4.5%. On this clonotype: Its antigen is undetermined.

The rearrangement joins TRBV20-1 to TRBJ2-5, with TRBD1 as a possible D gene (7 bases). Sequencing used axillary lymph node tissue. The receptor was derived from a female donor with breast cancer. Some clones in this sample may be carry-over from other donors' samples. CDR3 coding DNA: TGCAGTGCTCCAGACAGGGAGGCCCATCCGCAGAGGACCCAGTACTTC. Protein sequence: CSAPDREAHPQRTQYF.